This TCR beta chain was found in a study of monozygotic twins with inflammatory bowel disease. Whole-study results and caveats: IBD patients displayed reduced TCRbeta diversity (inverse Simpson) when set against healthy co-twins. For IBD, no single strong associated signal or clonotype was supported.

Samples each yielded cDNA through eight separate reactions. Each CDR3 protein gets one entry in TCRdb, which reprocessed the 5' RACE reads and gives no DNA. The sample holds approximately 120,000 distinct CDR3 sequences. For this clonotype: What it binds is unknown.

Unsorted whole blood yielded the total RNA, with T cells left unselected. Germline assignment: CDR1 MRHNA and CDR2 SNTAGT. CDR3 length equals 15 residues. J is TRBJ1-2 and V is TRBV6-4. The specimen sequenced was blood. The source of this sequence is a human donor with ulcerative colitis or Crohn's disease, or a healthy co-twin of an affected twin (not recorded which). CDR3 amino acids: CASSDSTGSNYGYTF.